This TCR beta chain was observed in a study of memory CD4+ T cells and cytomegalovirus serostatus. The sort gate was single viable CD3+CD4+CD8-CD45RO+ cells for memory CD4+ T cells. TCRdb's copy holds only in-frame clones and misses some; the assay was immunoSEQ multiplex PCR. This table has approximately 56,000 clones, 82% appearing once. Germline CDR1 and CDR2: GTSNPN and SVGIG (reference sequence). CDR3 length: 14 residues. Trimming cost V 5 bases and J 0 bases, with 13 bases left between them. Sequencing used memory CD4+ T cells from blood. This receptor was taken from an adult in good health and CMV-seronegative. The genes are TRBV30 and TRBJ1-1, with a tentative D call TRBD1 (6 bases). The CDR3 coding sequence is TGTGCCTGGGCGCGTGACAGGATGAACACTGAAGCTTTCTTT. It encodes CAWARDRMNTEAFF.